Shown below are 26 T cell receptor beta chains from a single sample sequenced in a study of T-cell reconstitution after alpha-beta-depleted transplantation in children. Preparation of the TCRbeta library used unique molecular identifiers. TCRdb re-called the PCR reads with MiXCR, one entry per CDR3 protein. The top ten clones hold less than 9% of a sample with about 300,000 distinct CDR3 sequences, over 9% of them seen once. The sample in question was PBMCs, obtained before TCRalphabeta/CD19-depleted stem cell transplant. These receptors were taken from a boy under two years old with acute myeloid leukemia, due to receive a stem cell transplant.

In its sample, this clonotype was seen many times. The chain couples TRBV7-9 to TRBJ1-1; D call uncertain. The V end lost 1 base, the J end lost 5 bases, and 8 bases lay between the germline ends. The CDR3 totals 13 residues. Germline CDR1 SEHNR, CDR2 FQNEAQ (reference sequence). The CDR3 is CASSLDGGTEAFF. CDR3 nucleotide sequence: TGTGCCAGCAGCTTAGACGGCGGGACTGAAGCTTTCTTT.

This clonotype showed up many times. The CDR3 sequence: CASSSGGANQPQHF. The CDR3 DNA is TGTGCCAGCAGCTCAGGGGGGGCCAATCAGCCCCAGCATTTT. J is TRBJ1-5 and V is TRBV7-2; 7 nucleotides match TRBD1. This CDR3 spans 14 amino acids. J gave up 3 bases and V 4 bases, and 3 bases lay outside the gene matches. Germline V gene sequence: CDR1 SGHTA, CDR2 FQGNSA.

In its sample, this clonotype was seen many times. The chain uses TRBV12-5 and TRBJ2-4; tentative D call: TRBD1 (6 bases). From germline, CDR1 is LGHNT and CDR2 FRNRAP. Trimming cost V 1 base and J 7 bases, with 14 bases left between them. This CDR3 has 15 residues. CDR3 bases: TGTGCTAGTGGTTTGGGGGGACAAGAGGGGAACATTCAGTACTTC. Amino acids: CASGLGGQEGNIQYF.

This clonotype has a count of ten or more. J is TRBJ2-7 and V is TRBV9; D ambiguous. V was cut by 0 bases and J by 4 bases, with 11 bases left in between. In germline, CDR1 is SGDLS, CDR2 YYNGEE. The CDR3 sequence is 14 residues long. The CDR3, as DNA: TGTGCCAGCAGCGTAGGGTCACCCTCGTACGAGCAGTACTTC. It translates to CASSVGSPSYEQYF.

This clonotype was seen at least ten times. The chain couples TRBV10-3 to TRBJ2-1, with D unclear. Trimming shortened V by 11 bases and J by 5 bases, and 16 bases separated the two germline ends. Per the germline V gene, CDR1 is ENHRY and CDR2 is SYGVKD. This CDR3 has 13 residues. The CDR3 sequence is CAAGPLENNEQFF. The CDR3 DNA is TGTGCCGCCGGACCCCTAGAAAACAATGAGCAGTTCTTC.

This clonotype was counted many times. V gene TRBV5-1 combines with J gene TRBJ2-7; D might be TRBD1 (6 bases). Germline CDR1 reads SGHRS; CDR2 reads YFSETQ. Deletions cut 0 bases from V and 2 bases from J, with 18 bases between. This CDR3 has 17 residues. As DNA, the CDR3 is TGCGCCAGCAGCTTGGGGTTTAAGGGGGAGTCGGCCTACGAGCAGTACTTC. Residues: CASSLGFKGESAYEQYF.

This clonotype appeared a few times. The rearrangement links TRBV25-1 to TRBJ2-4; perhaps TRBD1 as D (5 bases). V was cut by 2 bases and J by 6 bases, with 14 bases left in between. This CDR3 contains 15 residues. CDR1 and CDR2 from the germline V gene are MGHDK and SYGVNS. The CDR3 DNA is TGTGCCAGCAGTGAACAGGGCGTCCGACGAAACATTCAGTACTTC. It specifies CASSEQGVRRNIQYF.

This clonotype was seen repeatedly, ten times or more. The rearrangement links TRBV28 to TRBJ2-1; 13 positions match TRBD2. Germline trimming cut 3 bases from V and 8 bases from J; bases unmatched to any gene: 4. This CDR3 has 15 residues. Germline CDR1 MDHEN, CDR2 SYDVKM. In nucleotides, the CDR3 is TGTGCCAGCAGTTTTACTAGCGGGGGGGCTTATGAGCAGTTCTTC. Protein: CASSFTSGGAYEQFF.

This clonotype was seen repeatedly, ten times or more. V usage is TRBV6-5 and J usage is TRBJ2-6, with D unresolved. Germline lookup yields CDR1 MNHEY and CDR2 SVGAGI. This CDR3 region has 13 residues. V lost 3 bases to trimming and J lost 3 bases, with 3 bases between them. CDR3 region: CASSYVGANVLTF. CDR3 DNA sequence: TGTGCCAGCAGTTATGTTGGGGCCAACGTCCTGACTTTC.

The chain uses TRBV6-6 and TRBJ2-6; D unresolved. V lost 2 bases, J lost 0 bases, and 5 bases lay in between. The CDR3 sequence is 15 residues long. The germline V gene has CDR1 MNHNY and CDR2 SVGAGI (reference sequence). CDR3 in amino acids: CASSYGDSGANVLTF. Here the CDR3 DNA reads TGTGCCAGCAGTTACGGGGACTCTGGGGCCAACGTCCTGACTTTC.

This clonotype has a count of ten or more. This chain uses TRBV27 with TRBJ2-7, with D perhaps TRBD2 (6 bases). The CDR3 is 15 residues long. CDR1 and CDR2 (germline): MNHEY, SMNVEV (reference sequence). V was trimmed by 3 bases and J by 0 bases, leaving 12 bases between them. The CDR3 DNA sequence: TGTGCCAGCAGTTTGGGGCGGGGAAGCTCCTACGAGCAGTACTTC. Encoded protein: CASSLGRGSSYEQYF.

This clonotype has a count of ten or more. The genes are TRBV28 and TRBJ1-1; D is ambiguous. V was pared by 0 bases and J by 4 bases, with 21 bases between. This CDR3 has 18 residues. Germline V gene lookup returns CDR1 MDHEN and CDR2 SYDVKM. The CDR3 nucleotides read TGTGCCAGCAGTTTATGGGACCGTACTATTAGGAAGGGCACTGAAGCTTTCTTT. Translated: CASSLWDRTIRKGTEAFF.

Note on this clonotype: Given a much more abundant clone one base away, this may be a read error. For the CDR3, the DNA is TGTGCCACCAGTGAAATGCACACAAACTGGGGCTACACCTTC. This gives the protein CATSEMHTNWGYTF. V gene TRBV24-1 combines with J gene TRBJ1-2; D not resolved. The germline V gene has CDR1 KGHDR and CDR2 SFDVKD. The CDR3 has 14 residues. Deletions cut 4 bases from V and 8 bases from J, with 16 bases between.

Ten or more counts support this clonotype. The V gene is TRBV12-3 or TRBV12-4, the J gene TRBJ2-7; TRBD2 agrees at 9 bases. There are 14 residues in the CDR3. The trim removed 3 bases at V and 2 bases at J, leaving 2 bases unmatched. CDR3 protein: CASSFGGGAYEQYF. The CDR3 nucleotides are TGTGCCAGCAGTTTCGGCGGGGGGGCCTACGAGCAGTACTTC.

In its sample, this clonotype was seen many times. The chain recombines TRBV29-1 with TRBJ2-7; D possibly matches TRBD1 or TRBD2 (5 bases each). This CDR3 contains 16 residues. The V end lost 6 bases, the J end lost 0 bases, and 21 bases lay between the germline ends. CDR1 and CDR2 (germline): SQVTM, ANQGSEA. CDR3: CSVMGWDRADSYEQYF. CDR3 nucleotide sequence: TGCAGCGTCATGGGGTGGGACCGGGCCGACTCCTACGAGCAGTACTTC.

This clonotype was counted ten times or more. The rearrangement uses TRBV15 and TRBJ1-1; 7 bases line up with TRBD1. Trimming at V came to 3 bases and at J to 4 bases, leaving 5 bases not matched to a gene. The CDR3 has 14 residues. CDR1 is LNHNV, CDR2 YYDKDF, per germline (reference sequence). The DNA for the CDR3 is TGTGCCACCAGCAGTCACCGACAGGGCACTGAAGCTTTCTTT. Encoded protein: CATSSHRQGTEAFF.

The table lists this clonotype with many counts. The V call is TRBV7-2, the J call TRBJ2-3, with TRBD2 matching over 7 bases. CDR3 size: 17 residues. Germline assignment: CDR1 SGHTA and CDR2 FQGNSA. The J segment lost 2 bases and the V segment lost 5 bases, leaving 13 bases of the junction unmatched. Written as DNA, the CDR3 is TGTGCCAGCAGCCAGGTTTGGGCGGGAGATCCCACAGATACGCAGTATTTT. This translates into CASSQVWAGDPTDTQYF. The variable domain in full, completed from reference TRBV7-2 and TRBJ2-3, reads GAGVSQSPSNKVTEKGKDVELRCDPISGHTALYWYRQSLGQGLEFLIYFQGNSAPDKSGLPSDRFSAERTGGSVSTLTIQRTQQEDSAVYLCASSQVWAGDPTDTQYFGPGTRLTVL.

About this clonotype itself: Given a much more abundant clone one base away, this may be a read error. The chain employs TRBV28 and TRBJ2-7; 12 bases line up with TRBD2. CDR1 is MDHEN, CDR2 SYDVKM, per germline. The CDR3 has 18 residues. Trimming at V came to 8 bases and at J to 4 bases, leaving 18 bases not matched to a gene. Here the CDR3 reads CASRRQGLGLAGRYEQYF. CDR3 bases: TGTGCCAGCCGTCGACAGGGGCTCGGACTAGCGGGGAGGTACGAGCAGTACTTC. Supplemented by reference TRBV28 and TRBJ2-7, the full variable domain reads DVKVTQSSRYLVKRTGEKVFLECVQDMDHENMFWYRQDPGLGLRLIYFSYDVKMKEKGDIPEGYSVSREKKERFSLILESASTNQTSMYLCASRRQGLGLAGRYEQYFGPGTRLTVT.

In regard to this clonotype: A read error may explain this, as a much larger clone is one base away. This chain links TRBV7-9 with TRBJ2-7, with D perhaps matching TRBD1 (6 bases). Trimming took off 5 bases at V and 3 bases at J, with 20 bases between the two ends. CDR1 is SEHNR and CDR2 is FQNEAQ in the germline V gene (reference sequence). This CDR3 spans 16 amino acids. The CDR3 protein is CASSNFDRTHVYEQYF. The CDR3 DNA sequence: TGTGCCAGCAGCAATTTCGACAGGACCCACGTCTACGAGCAGTACTTC.

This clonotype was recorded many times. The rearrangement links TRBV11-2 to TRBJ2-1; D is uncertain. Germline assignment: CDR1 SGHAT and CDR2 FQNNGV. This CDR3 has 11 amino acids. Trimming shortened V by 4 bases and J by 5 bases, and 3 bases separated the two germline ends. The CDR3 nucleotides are TGTGCCAGCAGCTACCACAATGAGCAGTTCTTC. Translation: CASSYHNEQFF.

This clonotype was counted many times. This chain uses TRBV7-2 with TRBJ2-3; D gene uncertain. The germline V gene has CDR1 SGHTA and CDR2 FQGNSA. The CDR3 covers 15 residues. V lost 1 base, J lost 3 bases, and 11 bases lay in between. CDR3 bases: TGTGCCAGCAGCTTAGATGGAAAAAAAACAGATACGCAGTATTTT. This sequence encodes CASSLDGKKTDTQYF.

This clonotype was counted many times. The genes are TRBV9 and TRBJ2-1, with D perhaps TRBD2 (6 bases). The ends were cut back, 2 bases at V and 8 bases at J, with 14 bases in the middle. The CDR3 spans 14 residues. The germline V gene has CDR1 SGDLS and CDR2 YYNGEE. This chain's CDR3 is CASSVGRGEDEQFF. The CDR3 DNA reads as TGTGCCAGCAGCGTTGGGAGAGGGGAGGATGAGCAGTTCTTC.

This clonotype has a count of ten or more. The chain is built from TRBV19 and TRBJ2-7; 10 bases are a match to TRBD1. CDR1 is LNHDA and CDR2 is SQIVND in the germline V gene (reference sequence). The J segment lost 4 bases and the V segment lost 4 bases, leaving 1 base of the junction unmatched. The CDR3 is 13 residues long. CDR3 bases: TGTGCCAGTAGTAAGGGACAGGGGTACGAGCAGTACTTC. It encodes CASSKGQGYEQYF. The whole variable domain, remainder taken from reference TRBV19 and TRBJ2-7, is DGGITQSPKYLFRKEGQNVTLSCEQNLNHDAMYWYRQDPGQGLRLIYYSQIVNDFQKGDIAEGYSVSREKKESFPLTVTSAQKNPTAFYLCASSKGQGYEQYFGPGTRLTVT.

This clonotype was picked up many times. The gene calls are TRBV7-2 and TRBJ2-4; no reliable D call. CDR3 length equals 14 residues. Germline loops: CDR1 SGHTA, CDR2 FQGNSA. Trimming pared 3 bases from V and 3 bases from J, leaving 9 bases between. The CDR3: CASSFPDGKNIQYF. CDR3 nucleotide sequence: TGTGCCAGCAGCTTCCCAGATGGCAAAAACATTCAGTACTTC.

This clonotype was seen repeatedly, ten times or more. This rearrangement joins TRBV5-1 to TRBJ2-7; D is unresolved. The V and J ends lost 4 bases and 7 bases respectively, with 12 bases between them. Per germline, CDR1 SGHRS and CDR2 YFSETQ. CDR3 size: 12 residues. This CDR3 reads CASSPNSWEQYF. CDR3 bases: TGCGCCAGCAGCCCGAATTCCTGGGAGCAGTACTTC.

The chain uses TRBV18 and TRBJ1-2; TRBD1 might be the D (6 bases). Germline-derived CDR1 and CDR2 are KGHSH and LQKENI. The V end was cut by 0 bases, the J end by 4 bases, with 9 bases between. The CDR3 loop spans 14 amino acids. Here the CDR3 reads CASSPPLDSYGYTF. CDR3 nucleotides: TGTGCCAGCTCACCACCGTTGGACAGCTATGGCTACACCTTC.